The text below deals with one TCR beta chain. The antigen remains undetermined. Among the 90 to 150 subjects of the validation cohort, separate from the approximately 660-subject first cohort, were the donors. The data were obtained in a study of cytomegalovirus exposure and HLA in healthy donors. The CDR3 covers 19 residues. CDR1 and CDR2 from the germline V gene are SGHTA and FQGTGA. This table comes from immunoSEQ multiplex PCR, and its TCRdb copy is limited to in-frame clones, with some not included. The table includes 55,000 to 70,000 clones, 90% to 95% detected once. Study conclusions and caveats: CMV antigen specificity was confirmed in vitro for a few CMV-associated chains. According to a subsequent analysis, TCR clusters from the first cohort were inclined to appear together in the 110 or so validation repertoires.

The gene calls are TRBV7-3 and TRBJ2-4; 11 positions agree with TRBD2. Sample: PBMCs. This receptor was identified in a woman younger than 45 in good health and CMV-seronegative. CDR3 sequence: CSPNPAFSGRVLAKNIQYF. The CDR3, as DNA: TGTTCCCCCAACCCCGCATTTAGCGGGAGGGTACTAGCCAAAAACATTCAGTACTTC.